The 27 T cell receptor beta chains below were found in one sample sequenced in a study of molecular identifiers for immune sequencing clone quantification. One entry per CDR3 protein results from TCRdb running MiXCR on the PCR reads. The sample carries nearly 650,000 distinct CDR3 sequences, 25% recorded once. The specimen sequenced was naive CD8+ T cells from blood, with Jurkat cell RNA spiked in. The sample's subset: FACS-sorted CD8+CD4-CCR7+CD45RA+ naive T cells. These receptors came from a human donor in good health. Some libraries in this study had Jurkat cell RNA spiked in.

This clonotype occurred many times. DNA of the CDR3: TGTGCCAGCAGCTTAGGCCCTGGGGGGTACACTGAAGCTTTCTTT. Translated, it gives CASSLGPGGYTEAFF. This chain links TRBV7-9 with TRBJ1-1; TRBD1 is a possible D gene (5 bases). CDR1 is SEHNR, CDR2 FQNEAQ, per germline (reference sequence). The CDR3 consists of 15 residues. Trimming stripped 1 base from V and 3 bases from J, with 12 bases between.

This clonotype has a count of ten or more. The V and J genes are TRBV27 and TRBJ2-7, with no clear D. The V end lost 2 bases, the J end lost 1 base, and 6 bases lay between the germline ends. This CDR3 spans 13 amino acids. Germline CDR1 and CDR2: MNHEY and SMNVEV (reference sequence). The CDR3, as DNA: TGTGCCAGCAGTTTACAGCGATCCTACGAGCAGTACTTC. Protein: CASSLQRSYEQYF.

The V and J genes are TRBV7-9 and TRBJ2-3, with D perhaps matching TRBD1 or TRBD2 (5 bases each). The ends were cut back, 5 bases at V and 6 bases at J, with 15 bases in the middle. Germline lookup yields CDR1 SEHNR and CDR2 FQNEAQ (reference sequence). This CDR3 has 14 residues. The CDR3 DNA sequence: TGTGCCAGCAGCCCATCGTGGGGGTCGGATACGCAGTATTTT. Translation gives CASSPSWGSDTQYF.

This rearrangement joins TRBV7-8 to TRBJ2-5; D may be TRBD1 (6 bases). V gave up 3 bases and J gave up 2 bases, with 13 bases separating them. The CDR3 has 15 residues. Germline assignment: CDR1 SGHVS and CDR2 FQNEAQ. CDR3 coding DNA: TGTGCCAGCAGCTTCAGTGGGACAAGTCAAGAGACCCAGTACTTC. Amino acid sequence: CASSFSGTSQETQYF.

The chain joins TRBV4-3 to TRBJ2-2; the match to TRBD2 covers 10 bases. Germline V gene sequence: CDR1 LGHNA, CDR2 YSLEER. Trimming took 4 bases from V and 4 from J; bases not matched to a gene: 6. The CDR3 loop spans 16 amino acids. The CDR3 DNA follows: TGCGCCAGCAGCCTTCGAAGCGGGGGGGCCACCGGGGAGCTGTTTTTT. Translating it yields CASSLRSGGATGELFF.

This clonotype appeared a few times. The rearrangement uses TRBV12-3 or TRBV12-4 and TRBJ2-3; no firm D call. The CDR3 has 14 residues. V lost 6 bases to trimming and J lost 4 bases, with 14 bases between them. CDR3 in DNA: TGTGCCAGCAGGTCCCCCGTAGGGCCAGATACGCAGTATTTT. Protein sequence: CASRSPVGPDTQYF.

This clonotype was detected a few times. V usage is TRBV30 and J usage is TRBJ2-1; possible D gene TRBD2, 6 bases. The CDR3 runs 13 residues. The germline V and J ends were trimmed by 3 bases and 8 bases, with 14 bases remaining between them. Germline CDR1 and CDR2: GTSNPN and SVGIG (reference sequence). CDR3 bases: TGTGCCTGGAGCCATACCGGGGGATATGAGCAGTTCTTC. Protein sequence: CAWSHTGGYEQFF.

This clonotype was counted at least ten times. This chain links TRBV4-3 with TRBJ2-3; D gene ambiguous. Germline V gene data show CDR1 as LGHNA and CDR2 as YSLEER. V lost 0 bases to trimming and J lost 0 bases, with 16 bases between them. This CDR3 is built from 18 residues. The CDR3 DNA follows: TGCGCCAGCAGCCAAGATCTTATTCGGACGCCTAGCACAGATACGCAGTATTTT. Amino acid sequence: CASSQDLIRTPSTDTQYF.

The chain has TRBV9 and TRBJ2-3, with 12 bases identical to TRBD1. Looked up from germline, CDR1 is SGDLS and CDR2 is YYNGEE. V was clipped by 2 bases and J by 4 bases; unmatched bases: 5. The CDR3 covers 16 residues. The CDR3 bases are TGTGCCAGCAGCGTTATGGGGACAGGGGGCGCAGATACGCAGTATTTT. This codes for CASSVMGTGGADTQYF.

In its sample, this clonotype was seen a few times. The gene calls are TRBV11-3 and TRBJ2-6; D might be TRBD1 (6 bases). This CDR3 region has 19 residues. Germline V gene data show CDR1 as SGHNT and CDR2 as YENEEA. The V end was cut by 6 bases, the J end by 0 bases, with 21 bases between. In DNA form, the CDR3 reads TGTGCCAGCAGGGAGGTGCTGGCAGGGGATAGCTCTGGGGCCAACGTCCTGACTTTC. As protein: CASREVLAGDSSGANVLTF. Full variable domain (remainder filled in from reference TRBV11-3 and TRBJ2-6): EAGVVQSPRYKIIEKKQPVAFWCNPISGHNTLYWYLQNLGQGPELLIRYENEEAVDDSQLPKDRFSAERLKGVDSTLKIQPAELGDSAVYLCASREVLAGDSSGANVLTFGAGSRLTVL.

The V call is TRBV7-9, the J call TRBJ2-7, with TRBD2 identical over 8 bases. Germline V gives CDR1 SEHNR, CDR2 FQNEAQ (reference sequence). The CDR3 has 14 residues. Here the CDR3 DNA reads TGTACCCGGGGGGGAGGGAGGCTACACTACGAGCAGTACTTC. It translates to CTRGGGRLHYEQYF.

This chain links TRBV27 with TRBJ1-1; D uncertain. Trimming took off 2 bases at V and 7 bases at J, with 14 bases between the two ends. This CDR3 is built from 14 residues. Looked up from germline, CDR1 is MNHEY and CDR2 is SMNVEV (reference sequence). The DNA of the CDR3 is TGTGCCAGCAGTTTAACCTCCCCCCTCGTTGAAGCTTTCTTT. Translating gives CASSLTSPLVEAFF.

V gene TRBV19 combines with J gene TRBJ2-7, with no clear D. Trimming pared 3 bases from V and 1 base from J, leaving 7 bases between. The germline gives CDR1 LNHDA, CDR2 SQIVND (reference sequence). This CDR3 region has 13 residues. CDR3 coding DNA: TGTGCCAGTAGTATGGGCAGTTCCTACGAGCAGTACTTC. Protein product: CASSMGSSYEQYF.

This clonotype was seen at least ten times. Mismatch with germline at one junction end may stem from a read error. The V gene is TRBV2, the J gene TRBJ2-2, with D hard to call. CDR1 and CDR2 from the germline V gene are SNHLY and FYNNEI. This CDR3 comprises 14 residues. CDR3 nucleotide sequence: TGTGCCAGCACTGAACACCCGAACACCGGGGAGCTGTTTTTT. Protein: CASTEHPNTGELFF.

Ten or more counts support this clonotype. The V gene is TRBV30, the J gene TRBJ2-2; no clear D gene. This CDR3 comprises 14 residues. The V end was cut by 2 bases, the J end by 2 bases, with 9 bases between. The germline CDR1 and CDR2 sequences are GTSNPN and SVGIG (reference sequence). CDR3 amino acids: CAWSPSSNTGELFF. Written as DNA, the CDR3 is TGTGCCTGGAGTCCTTCGTCAAACACCGGGGAGCTGTTTTTT.

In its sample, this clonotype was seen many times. CDR3 sequence reads: CASSQTVRAPEASKNIQYF. The CDR3 bases are TGTGCCAGCAGCCAGACTGTGAGGGCCCCAGAGGCGTCCAAAAACATTCAGTACTTC. The chain carries TRBV14 and TRBJ2-4; D possibly corresponds to TRBD2 (5 bases). Germline loops: CDR1 SGHDN, CDR2 FVKESK. Trimming left V 3 bases short and J 2 bases short, with 23 bases between. This CDR3 spans 19 amino acids.

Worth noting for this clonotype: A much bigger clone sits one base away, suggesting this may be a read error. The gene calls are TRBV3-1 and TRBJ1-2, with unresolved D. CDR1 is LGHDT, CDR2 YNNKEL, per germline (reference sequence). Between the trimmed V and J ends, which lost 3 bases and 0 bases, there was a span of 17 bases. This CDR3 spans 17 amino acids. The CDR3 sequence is CASSQNPFRIANYGYTF. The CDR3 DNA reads TGTGCCAGCAGCCAGAACCCGTTCAGGATAGCTAACTATGGCTACACCTTC. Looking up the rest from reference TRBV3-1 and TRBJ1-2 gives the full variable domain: DTAVSQTPKYLVTQMGNDKSIKCEQNLGHDTMYWYKQDSKKFLKIMFSYNNKELIINETVPNRFSPKSPDKAHLNLHINSLELGDSAVYFCASSQNPFRIANYGYTFGSGTRLTVV.

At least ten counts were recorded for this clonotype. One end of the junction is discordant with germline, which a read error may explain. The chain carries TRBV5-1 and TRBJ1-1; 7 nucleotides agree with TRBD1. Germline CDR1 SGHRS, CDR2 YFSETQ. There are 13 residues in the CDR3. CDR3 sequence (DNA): TGTGCCAGCAGGGACAGTTTGAACACTGAAGCTTTCTTT. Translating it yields CASRDSLNTEAFF. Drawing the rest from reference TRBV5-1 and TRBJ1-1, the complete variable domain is KAGVTQTPRYLIKTRGQQVTLSCSPISGHRSVSWYQQTPGQGLQFLFEYFSETQRNKGNFPGRFSGRQFSNSRSEMNVSTLELGDSALYLCASRDSLNTEAFFGQGTRLTVV.

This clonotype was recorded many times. CDR3 in DNA: TGTGCCAGCAGGCACAACCAGGGGGATGGCTACACCTTC. This encodes CASRHNQGDGYTF. The rearrangement links TRBV27 to TRBJ1-2; 7 bases agree with TRBD1. The trim removed 6 bases at V and 6 bases at J, leaving 7 bases unmatched. In germline, CDR1 is MNHEY, CDR2 SMNVEV (reference sequence). The CDR3 consists of 13 residues.

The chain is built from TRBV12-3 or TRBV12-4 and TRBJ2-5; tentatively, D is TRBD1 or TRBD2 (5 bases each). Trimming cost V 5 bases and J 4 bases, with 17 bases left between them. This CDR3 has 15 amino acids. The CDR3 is CASSEGTPEGETQYF. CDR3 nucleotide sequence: TGTGCCAGCAGTGAAGGGACCCCTGAGGGAGAGACCCAGTACTTC.

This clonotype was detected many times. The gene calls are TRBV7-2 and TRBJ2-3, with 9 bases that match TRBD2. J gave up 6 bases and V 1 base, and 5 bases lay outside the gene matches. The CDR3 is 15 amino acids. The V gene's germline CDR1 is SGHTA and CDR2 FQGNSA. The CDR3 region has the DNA TGTGCCAGCAGCTTAGGCGGGGGGGTCCTCGATACGCAGTATTTT. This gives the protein CASSLGGGVLDTQYF.

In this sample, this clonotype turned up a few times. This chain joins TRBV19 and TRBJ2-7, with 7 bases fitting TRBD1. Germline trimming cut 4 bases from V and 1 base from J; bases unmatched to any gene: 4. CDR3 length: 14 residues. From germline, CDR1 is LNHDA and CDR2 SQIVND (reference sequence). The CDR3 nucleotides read TGTGCCAGTAGTAAGGGGGACAGATCCTACGAGCAGTACTTC. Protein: CASSKGDRSYEQYF.

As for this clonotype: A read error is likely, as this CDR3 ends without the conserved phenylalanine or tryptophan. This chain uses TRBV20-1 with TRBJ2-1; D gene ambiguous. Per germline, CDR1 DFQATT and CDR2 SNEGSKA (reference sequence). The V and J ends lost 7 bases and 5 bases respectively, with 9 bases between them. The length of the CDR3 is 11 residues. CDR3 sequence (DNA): TGCAGTGGTCATCTAGACAATGAGCAGTTCTCC. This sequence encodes CSGHLDNEQFS.

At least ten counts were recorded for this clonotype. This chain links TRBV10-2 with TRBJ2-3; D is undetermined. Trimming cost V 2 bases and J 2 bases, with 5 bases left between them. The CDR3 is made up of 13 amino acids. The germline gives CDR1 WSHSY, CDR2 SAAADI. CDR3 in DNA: TGCGCCAGCAGTGAGGGGCTCACAGATACGCAGTATTTT. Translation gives CASSEGLTDTQYF.

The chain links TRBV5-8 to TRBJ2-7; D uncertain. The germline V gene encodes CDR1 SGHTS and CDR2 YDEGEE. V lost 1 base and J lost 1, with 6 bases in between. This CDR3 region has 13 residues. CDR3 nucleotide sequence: TGTGCCAGCAGCTTGTACATTTCCTACGAGCAGTACTTC. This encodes CASSLYISYEQYF.

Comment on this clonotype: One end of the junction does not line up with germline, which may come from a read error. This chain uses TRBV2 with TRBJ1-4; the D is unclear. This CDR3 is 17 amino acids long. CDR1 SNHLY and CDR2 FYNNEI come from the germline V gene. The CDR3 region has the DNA TGTGCCAGCAGTGAAGGCAGGCCTGGTGGTGTTGGAGAAAGACTGTTTTTT. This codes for CASSEGRPGGVGERLFF.

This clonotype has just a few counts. CDR3 protein: CASSYLFESGTGGTTQYF. Written as DNA, the CDR3 is TGTGCCAGCAGTTACTTGTTCGAGTCCGGGACAGGGGGCACGACCCAGTACTTC. The V call is TRBV6-2 or TRBV6-3, the J call TRBJ2-5; 12 bases align to TRBD1. The CDR3 spans 18 residues. Germline-derived CDR1 and CDR2 are MNHEY and SVGEGT. J gave up 7 bases and V 1 base, and 13 bases lay outside the gene matches.